This TCR beta chain was captured in a study of beta chain features in type 1 diabetes (dated by TCRdb to the late 2010s). For context, the study as a whole: Mean age, gender distribution, total cell number and subset yield did not differ between patients and healthy donors. A total of roughly 100 million sorted cells were examined across all samples, and RNA yield correlated strongly with the number of cells per subset. The study compared the TCRB repertoires of sorted circulating CD4+ T cell subsets in recently diagnosed type 1 diabetes patients with those in matched healthy donors. Whereas all 30 or so donors provided naive and central memory subsets, regulatory and stem cell-like memory subsets were isolated from just 8 patients and roughly eight healthy donors.

The entire amount of isolated RNA was reverse transcribed using the High Capacity cDNA Reverse Transcription Kit, so the sequenced TCRB transcripts were expressed ones. Deep immunoSEQ sequencing was performed on naive, central memory and regulatory T cell samples, with an average of roughly 3.6 million total reads per sample. Sorted cells were lysed in RLT buffer and RNA was extracted with DNase-treated RNeasy Micro or Mini kits, depending on cell number. To prevent cross-contamination, each cell subset was processed individually, whereas patient and healthy donor samples were processed jointly. The immunoSEQ multiplex PCR was used to amplify TCRB sequences from cDNA, generating 87-bp fragments that spanned the CDR3 region. Sequencing of the amplicons was performed on the Illumina HiSeq platform. The paper's data handling went like this. PCR bias was computationally corrected using synthetic template baselines, reads within Hamming distance 2 were collapsed, and singletons that could not be merged were discarded. Reads were aligned against IMGT so that V, D and J genes, CDR3 length and insertions or deletions at six rearrangement sites could be assigned. Within each subset, clonotype counts were normalized to the number of sorted cells before true diversity and Gini coefficients were calculated with the tcR R package. Repertoire sharing was quantified using the overlap coefficient calculated on TCRB nucleotide sequences. The table comes from immuneACCESS by way of TCRdb, which keeps in-frame sequences with V and J called. Part of the clones is missing from these tables; in studies checked, under half for an unresolved V gene and the rest for unknown reasons. The V and J calls and clone size were taken over from that table, and D and trimming were inferred from the DNA. This sample has nearly 350,000 clones in its table, and 8% of those were observed once. The top ten hold around 0.45% of the sample.

Each donor gave one peripheral blood draw, approximately 120 mL on average, collected into heparinised tubes. A BD FACSAria II and a panel including CD45RO, CCR7, CD25, CD127, CD95 and CD27 were used to sort naive, central memory, regulatory and stem cell-like memory CD4+ T cells. All sorted populations exceeded 95% purity. PBMCs were isolated immediately by Lymphoprep density gradient centrifugation and stained directly without culture. To minimize batch effects, samples were stained and sorted in pairs, one healthy donor with one patient per experiment. General findings and caveats noted by the study authors: Because small numbers of individuals were included in the HLA sub-analyses, any influence of HLA type on TCRB rearrangement was left unresolved. Because cDNA was sequenced instead of genomic DNA, activated cells with high expression could be over-represented, although the groups did not differ in activation or CD3 levels. Fewer insertions and more nucleotide deletions at VDJ recombination sites were observed in patients with type 1 diabetes, implying thymic rearrangement abnormalities. A moderate but significant shortening of TCRB CDR3 length was observed in type 1 diabetes patients in all four CD4+ subsets. PCR might favor shorter templates, but patient and control samples were amplified and corrected together, so any skew would affect both groups equally. Naive, central memory and regulatory TCRB repertoires appeared to be more similar among patients than among healthy donors.

About this clone itself: Its antigen is not yet known. Base qualities are not recorded, but no much larger clone differs from it by a single base.

Sequencing was carried out using central memory CD4+ T cells from blood. This TCR was recovered from a woman in her late teens or twenties in good health.

This receptor carries the CDR3 CASSLARVAETQYF. The DNA sequence reads TGTGCCAGCAGTTTAGCCAGGGTGGCAGAGACCCAGTACTTC. The rearrangement joined TRBV28 to TRBJ2-5; the D gene is perhaps TRBD1, from 5 matching bases. The CDR3 measures 14 amino acids from cysteine to phenylalanine. The kept DNA is CDR3 alone, 42 bases in frame from the first base. The CDR1 and CDR2 encoded by the germline V gene are MDHEN and SYDVKM. V and J lose 2 bases and 4 bases, and a span of 11 bases separates them.